This T cell receptor (beta chain) was found in a study of T cell changes during pregnancy in multiple sclerosis. This clone showed up just once. Assay used: immunoSEQ multiplex PCR; TCRdb lists only in-frame clones, some missing. Here the sample spans about 70,000 clones, around nine tenths being singletons. Material: peripheral blood, obtained in the second trimester of pregnancy. This TCR was sampled from a female donor in good health, enrolled as a control in a pregnancy study.

CDR3 protein: CASRPQGSRRPEAFF. The CDR3 bases are TGTGCCAGCAGACCCCAGGGTAGCAGGAGACCTGAAGCTTTCTTT. This rearrangement joins TRBV27 to TRBJ1-1, with D possibly matching TRBD1 (5 bases). CDR1 MNHEY and CDR2 SMNVEV come from the germline V gene (reference sequence). V was trimmed by 6 bases and J by 6 bases, leaving 20 bases between them. The CDR3 covers 15 residues.